The 4 T cell receptor beta chains below were found in one sample sequenced in a study of breast tumors, draining lymph nodes, adjacent tissues. Axillary draining lymph nodes of breast cancer patients supplied the node samples. TCRdb recomputed calls from the multiplex PCR reads with MiXCR, one row per CDR3 protein. The data hold around 250,000 distinct CDR3 sequences, with less than 45% observed a single time. Sequencing was performed on axillary lymph node tissue. These TCRs come from a female donor with breast cancer. Some clones in this sample may be carry-over from other donors' samples.

This clonotype was observed a handful of times. The V call is TRBV30, the J call TRBJ2-4; D is uncertain. Germline V gives CDR1 GTSNPN, CDR2 SVGIG (reference sequence). This CDR3 comprises 13 residues. V was trimmed by 1 base and J by 2 bases, leaving 6 bases between them. CDR3 nucleotides: TGTGCCTGGAGTGCAAGTCCCAAAAACATTCAGTACTTC. Translated, it gives CAWSASPKNIQYF.

Details on this clonotype: This could be a read error, since a much larger clone is one nucleotide away. V gene TRBV10-1 combines with J gene TRBJ2-3; D is unresolved. In germline, CDR1 is WNHNN, CDR2 SYGVQD (reference sequence). The length of the CDR3 is 13 residues. V was cut by 2 bases and J by 4 bases, with 7 bases left in between. The CDR3 here is CASSEGLADTQYF. CDR3 nucleotides: TGCGCCAGCAGTGAGGGTCTCGCAGATACGCAGTATTTT.

In its sample, this clonotype was seen many times. The V call is TRBV2, the J call TRBJ2-1, with D tentatively TRBD2 (5 bases). The germline V gene has CDR1 SNHLY and CDR2 FYNNEI. V lost 6 bases, J lost 4 bases, and 13 bases lay in between. This CDR3 has 14 amino acids. The CDR3 DNA reads TGTGCCAGCAGGATTGGACTGGATTACAATGAGCAGTTCTTC. Protein: CASRIGLDYNEQFF.

This clonotype was observed a few times. This chain links TRBV7-8 with TRBJ1-1; TRBD1 matches 8 bases. CDR1 is SGHVS and CDR2 is FQNEAQ in the germline V gene. The length of the CDR3 is 14 residues. V shed 6 bases and J 5 bases; nucleotides not matched to a gene: 8. The CDR3, as DNA: TGTGCCAGCAGACCGACAGGGGTAGGGACTGAAGCTTTCTTT. Its protein product is CASRPTGVGTEAFF.